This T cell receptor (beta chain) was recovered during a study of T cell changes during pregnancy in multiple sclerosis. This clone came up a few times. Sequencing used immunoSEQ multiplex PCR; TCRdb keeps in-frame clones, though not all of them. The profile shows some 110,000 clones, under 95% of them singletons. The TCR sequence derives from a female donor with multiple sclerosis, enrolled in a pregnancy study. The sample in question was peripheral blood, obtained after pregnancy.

The DNA for the CDR3 is TGCGCCAGCAGCCAAGTAGACAGGAGCTATGGCTACACCTTC. Translated: CASSQVDRSYGYTF. The rearrangement uses TRBV4-1 and TRBJ1-2; a weak D match, TRBD1 (6 bases). The CDR3 contains 14 residues. V lost 1 base to trimming and J lost 4 bases, with 10 bases between them. The germline V gene encodes CDR1 MGHRA and CDR2 YSYEKL.